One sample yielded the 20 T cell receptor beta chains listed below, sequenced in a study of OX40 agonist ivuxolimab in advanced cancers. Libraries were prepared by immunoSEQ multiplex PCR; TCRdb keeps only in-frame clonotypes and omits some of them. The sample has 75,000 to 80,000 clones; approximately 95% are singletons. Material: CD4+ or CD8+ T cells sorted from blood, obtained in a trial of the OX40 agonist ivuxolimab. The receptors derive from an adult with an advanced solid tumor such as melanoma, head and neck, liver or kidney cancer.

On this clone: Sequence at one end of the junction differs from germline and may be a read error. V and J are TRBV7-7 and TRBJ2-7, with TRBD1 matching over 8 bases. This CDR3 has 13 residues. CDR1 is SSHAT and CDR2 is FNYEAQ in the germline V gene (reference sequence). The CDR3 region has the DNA TGTGCTAGCAGCCCGCTGGACAGGGACGAGCAGTACTTC. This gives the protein CASSPLDRDEQYF.

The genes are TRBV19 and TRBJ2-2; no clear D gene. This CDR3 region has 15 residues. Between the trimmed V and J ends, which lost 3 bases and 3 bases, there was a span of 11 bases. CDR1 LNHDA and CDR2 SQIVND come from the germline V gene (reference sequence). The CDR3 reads CASSIGVFHTGELFF. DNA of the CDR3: TGTGCCAGTAGTATTGGAGTATTTCACACCGGGGAGCTGTTTTTT.

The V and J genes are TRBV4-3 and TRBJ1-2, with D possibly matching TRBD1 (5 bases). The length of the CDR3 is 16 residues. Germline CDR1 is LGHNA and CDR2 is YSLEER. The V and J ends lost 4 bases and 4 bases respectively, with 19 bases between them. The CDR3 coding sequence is TGCGCCAGCAGCCGGGTCGGGTGGGGGGATGGCTATGGCTACACCTTC. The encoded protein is CASSRVGWGDGYGYTF.

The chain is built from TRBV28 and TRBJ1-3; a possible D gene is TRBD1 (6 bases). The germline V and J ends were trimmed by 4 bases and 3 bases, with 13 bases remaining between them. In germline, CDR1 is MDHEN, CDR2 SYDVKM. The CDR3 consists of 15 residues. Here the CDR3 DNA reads TGTGCCAGCAGTTCGGACAGTTCGGGTGGAAACACCATATATTTT. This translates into CASSSDSSGGNTIYF. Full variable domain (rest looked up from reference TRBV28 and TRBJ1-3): DVKVTQSSRYLVKRTGEKVFLECVQDMDHENMFWYRQDPGLGLRLIYFSYDVKMKEKGDIPEGYSVSREKKERFSLILESASTNQTSMYLCASSSDSSGGNTIYFGEGSWLTVV.

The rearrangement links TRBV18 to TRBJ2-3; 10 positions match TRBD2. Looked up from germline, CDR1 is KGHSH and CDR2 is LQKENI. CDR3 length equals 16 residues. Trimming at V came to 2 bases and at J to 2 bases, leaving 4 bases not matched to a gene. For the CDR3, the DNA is TGTGCCAGCTCACCAAGACTAGCGGGTACCACAGATACGCAGTATTTT. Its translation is CASSPRLAGTTDTQYF.

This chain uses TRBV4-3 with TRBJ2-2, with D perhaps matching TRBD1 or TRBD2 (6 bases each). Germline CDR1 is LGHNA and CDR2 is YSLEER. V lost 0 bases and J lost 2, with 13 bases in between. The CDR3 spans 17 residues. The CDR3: CASSQDEPGANTGELFF. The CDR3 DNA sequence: TGCGCCAGCAGCCAAGATGAGCCGGGGGCAAACACCGGGGAGCTGTTTTTT.

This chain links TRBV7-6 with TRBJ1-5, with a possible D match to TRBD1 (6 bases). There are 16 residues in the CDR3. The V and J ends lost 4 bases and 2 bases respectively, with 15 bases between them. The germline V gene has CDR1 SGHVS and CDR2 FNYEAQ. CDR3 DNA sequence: TGTGCCAGCAGCTCCCGCGGGGGCGCCGGCAATCAGCCCCAGCATTTT. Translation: CASSSRGGAGNQPQHF.

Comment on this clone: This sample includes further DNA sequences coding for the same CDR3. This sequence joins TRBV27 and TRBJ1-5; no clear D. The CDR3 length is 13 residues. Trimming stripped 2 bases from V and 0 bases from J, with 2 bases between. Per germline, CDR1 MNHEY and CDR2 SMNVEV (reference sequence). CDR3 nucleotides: TGTGCCAGCAGTTTACATAGCAATCAGCCCCAGCATTTT. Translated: CASSLHSNQPQHF.

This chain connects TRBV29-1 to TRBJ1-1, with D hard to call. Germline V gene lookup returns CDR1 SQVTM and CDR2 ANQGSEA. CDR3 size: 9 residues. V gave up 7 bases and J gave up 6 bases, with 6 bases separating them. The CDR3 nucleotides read TGCAGCGACCAGTCTGAAGCTTTCTTT. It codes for CSDQSEAFF.

The CDR3 reads CASSYRQGLGYEQYF. In nucleotides, the CDR3 is TGTGCCAGCAGTTATCGACAGGGCCTAGGCTACGAGCAGTACTTC. This sequence joins TRBV27 and TRBJ2-7; 7 bases fit TRBD1. In germline, CDR1 is MNHEY, CDR2 SMNVEV (reference sequence). V trimming: 4 bases; J trimming: 3 bases; junction bases outside the gene matches: 9. The CDR3 spans 15 residues.

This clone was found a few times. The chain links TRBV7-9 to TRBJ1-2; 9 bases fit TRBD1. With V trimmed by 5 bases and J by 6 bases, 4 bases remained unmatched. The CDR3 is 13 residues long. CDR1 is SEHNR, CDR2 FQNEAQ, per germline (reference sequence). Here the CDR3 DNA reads TGTGCCAGCAGCGGGGGACAGGGTGATGGCTACACCTTC. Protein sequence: CASSGGQGDGYTF.

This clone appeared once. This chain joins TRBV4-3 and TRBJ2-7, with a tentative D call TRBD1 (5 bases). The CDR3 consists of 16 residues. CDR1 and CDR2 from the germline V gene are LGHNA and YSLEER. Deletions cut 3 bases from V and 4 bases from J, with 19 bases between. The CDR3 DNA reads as TGCGCCAGCAGCCAGGCCTTGGAAGGGGAATTTTACGAGCAGTACTTC. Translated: CASSQALEGEFYEQYF.

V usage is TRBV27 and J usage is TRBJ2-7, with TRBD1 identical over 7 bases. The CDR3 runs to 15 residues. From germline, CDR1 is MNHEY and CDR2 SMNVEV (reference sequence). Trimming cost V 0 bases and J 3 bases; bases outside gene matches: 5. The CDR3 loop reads CASSLSHGTDYEQYF. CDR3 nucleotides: TGTGCCAGCAGTTTATCGCATGGGACAGACTACGAGCAGTACTTC.

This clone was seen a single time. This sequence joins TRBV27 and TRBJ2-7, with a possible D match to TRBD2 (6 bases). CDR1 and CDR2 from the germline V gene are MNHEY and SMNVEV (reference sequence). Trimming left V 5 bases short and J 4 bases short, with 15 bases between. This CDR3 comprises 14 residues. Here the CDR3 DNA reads TGTGCCAGCAGTCCCCTGGCGGGGATATACGAGCAGTACTTC. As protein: CASSPLAGIYEQYF.

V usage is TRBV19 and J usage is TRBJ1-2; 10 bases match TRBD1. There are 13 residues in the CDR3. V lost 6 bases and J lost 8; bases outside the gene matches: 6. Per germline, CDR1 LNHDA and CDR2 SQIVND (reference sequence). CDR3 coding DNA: TGTGCCAGTAGACCCTGGGACAGGGGCGGCTACACCTTC. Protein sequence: CASRPWDRGGYTF.

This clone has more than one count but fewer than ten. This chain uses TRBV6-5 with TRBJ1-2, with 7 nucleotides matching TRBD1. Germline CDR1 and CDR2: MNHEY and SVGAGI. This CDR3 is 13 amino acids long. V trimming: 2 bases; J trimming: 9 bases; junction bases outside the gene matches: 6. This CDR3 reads CASSYPDRSSYTF. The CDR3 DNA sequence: TGTGCCAGCAGTTACCCGGACAGGTCTAGCTACACCTTC.

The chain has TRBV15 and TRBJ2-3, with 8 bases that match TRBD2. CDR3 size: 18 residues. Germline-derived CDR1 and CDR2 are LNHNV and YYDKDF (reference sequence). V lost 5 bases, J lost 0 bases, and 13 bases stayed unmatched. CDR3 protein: CATSLPGRGPFSTDTQYF. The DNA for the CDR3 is TGTGCCACCAGCCTCCCCGGGAGGGGCCCCTTTAGCACAGATACGCAGTATTTT. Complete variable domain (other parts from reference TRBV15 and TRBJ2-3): DAMVIQNPRYQVTQFGKPVTLSCSQTLNHNVMYWYQQKSSQAPKLLFHYYDKDFNNEADTPDNFQSRRPNTSFCFLDIRSPGLGDTAMYLCATSLPGRGPFSTDTQYFGPGTRLTVL.

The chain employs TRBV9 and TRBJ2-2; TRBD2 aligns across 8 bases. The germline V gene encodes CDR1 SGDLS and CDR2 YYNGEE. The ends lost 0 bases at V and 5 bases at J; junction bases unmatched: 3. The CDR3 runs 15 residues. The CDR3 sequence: CASSVEASGTGELFF. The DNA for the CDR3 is TGTGCCAGCAGCGTAGAGGCTAGCGGGACCGGGGAGCTGTTTTTT.

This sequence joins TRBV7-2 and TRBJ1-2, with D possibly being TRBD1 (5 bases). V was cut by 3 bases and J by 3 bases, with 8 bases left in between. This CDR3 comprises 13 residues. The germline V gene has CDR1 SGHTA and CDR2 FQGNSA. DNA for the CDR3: TGTGCCAGCAGCTTTGGGGGGGACTATGGCTACACCTTC. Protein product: CASSFGGDYGYTF.

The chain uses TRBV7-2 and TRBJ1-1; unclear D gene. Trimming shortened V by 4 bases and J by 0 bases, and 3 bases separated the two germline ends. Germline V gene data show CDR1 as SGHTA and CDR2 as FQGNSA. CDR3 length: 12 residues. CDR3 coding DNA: TGTGCCAGCAGCTATCTGAACACTGAAGCTTTCTTT. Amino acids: CASSYLNTEAFF.